Below, 6 T cell receptor beta chains from the same sample are listed, as sequenced in a study of blood T cell repertoires in COVID-19. Measured with immunoSEQ multiplex PCR; TCRdb has only the in-frame clones, and not every one. Of 97,000 or so clones listed, around nine tenths are singletons. The sequenced sample consisted of peripheral blood. The receptor set was obtained from a man aged 50 to 60 with active or convalescent COVID-19.

This clone was counted once. The genes are TRBV3-1 (or the pseudogene TRBV3-2) and TRBJ2-2; D gene uncertain. Trimming took off 0 bases at V and 6 bases at J, with 5 bases between the two ends. The CDR3 length is 13 residues. The V gene's germline CDR1 is LGHDT and CDR2 YNNKEL (reference sequence). The CDR3 sequence is CASSQDLPGELFF. The CDR3 nucleotides are TGTGCCAGCAGCCAAGATCTTCCCGGGGAGCTGTTTTTT.

CDR3: CASSLPGERYNSPLHF. The CDR3 DNA follows: TGTGCCAGCAGTTTACCCGGGGAGAGGTATAATTCACCCCTCCACTTT. This sequence joins TRBV28 and TRBJ1-6; no reliable D call. CDR1 and CDR2 from the germline V gene are MDHEN and SYDVKM. This CDR3 region has 16 residues. V lost 2 bases and J 4 bases, leaving 12 bases between the germline ends.

This clone was observed a handful of times. The chain employs TRBV12-3 or TRBV12-4 and TRBJ1-6; 7 nucleotides match TRBD1. Trimming removed 7 bases from V and 9 bases from J; junction bases left unmatched: 6. CDR3 size: 13 residues. The CDR3 DNA reads as TGTGCCAGCACGGACAGGTTGAGTTCACCCCTCCACTTT. Protein sequence: CASTDRLSSPLHF.

To note about this clone: A much larger clone lies one base from this, so it may be a read error. This rearrangement joins TRBV7-6 to TRBJ2-5; 10 positions agree with TRBD1. Germline trimming cut 3 bases from V and 4 bases from J; bases unmatched to any gene: 2. The CDR3 has 14 amino acids. CDR1 is SGHVS, CDR2 FNYEAQ, per germline. The CDR3 DNA reads as TGTGCCAGCAGCTTCGGGACAGGGGCAGAGACCCAGTACTTC. This sequence encodes CASSFGTGAETQYF.

The chain employs TRBV5-1 and TRBJ1-2; D perhaps matches TRBD1 (5 bases). Trimming shortened V by 1 base and J by 6 bases, and 13 bases separated the two germline ends. The CDR3 is 14 residues long. Germline CDR1 and CDR2: SGHRS and YFSETQ. CDR3 in DNA: TGCGCCAGCAGCTTGAGGACCCAGGGTAATGGCTACACCTTC. Residues: CASSLRTQGNGYTF.

The chain employs TRBV2 and TRBJ1-4, with 9 bases that match TRBD1. The junction had 3 bases not matched to a gene; V was cut back by 6 bases and J by 1 base. The CDR3 length is 15 residues. Germline-derived CDR1 and CDR2 are SNHLY and FYNNEI. The CDR3 DNA is TGTGCCAGCAGACACAGGGGGCAAACTAATGAAAAACTGTTTTTT. Its translation: CASRHRGQTNEKLFF.